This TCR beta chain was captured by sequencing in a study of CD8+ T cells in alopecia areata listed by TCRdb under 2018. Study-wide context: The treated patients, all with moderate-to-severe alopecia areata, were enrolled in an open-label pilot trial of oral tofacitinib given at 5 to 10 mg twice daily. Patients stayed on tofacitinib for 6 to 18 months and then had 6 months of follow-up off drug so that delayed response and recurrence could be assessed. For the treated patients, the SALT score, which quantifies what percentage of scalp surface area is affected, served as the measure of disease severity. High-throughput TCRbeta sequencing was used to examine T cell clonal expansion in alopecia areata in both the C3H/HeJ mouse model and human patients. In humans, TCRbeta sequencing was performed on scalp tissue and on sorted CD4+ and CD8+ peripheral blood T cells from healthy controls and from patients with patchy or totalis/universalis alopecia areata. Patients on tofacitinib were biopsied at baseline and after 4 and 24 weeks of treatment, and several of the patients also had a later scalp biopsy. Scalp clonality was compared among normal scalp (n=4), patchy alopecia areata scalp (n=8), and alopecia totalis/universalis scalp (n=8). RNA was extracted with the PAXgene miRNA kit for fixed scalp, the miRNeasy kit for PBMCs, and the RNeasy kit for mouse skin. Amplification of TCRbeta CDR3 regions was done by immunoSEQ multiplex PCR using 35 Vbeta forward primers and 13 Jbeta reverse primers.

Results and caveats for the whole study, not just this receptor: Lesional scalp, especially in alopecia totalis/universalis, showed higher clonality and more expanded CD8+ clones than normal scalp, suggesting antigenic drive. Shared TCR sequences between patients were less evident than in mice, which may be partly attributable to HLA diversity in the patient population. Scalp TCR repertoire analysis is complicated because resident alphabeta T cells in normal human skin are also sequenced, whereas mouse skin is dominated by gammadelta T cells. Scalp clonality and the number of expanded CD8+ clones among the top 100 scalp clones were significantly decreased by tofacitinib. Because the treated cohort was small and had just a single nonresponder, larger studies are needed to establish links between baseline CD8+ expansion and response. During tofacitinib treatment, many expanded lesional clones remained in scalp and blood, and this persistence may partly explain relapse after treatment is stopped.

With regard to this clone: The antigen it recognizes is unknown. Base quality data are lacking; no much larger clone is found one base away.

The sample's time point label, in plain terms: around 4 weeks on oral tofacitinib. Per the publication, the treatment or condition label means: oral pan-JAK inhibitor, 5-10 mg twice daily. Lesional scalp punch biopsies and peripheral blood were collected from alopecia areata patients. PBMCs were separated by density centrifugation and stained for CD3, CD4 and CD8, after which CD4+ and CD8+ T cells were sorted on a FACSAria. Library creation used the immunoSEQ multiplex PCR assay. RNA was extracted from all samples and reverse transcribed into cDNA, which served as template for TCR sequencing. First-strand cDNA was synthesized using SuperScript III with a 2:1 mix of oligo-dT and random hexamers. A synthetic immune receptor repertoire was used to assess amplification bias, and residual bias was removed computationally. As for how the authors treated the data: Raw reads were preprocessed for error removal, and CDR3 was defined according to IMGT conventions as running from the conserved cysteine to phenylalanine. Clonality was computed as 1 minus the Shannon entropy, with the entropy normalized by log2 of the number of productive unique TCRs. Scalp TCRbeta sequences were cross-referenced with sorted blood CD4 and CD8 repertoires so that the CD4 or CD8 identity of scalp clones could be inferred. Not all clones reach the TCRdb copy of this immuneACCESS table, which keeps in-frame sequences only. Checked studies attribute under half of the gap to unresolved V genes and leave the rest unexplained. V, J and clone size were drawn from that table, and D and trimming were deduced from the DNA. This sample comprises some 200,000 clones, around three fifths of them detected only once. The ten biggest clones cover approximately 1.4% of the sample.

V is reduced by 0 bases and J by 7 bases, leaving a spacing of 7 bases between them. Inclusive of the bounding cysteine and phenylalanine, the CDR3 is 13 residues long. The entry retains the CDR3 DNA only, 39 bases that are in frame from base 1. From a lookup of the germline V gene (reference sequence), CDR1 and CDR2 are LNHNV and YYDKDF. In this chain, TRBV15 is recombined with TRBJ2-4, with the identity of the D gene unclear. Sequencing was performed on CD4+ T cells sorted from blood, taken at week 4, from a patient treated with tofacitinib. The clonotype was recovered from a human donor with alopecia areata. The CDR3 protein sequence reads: CATSRDSGNIQYF. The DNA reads TGTGCCACCAGCAGAGATTCCGGGAACATTCAGTACTTC.